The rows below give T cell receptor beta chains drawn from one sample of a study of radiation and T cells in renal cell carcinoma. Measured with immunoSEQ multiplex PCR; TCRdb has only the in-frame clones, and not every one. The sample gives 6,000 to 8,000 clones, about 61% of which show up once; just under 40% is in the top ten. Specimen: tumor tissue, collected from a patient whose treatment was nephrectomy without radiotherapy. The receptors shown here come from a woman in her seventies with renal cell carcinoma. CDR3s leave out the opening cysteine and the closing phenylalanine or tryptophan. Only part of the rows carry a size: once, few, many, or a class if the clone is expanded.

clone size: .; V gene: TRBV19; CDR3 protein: ASTPRQGAYGYT
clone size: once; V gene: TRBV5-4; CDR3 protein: ASSSTRGSAQETQY
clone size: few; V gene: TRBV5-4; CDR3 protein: ASSRQGVNTEAF
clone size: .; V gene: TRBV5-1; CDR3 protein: ASSSPGTEPYGYT
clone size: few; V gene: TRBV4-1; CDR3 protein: ASSQGQPNYGYT
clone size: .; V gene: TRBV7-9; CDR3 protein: ASSLESTDTQY
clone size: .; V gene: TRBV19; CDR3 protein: ATRDVSDTQY
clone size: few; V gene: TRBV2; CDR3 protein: ASSEGWETEAF
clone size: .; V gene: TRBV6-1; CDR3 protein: ASSDTSGADIQY
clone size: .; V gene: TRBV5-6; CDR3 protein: ASSLLGGSGNTIY
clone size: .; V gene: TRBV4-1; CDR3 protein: ASSVAGGGNTIY
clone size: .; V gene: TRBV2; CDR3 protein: ASSAQTYNEQF
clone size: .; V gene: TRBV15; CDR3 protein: ATSVRTTGKGYT
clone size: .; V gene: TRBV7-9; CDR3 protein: ASSPSLGSYNEQF
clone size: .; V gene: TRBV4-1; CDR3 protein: ASSQEEGGWNTEAF
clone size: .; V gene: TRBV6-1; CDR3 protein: ACYSRDKNIQY
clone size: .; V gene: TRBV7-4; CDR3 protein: ASNRGTPVVGELF
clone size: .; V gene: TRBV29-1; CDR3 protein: SPGELTDTQY
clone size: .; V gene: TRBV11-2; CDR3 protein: ATRGGSTGELF
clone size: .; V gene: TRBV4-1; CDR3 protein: ASSQLAGWTDTQY
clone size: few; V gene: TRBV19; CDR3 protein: ASSTVPGTANYGYT
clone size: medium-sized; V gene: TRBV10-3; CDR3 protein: AISEGGQGNYGYT
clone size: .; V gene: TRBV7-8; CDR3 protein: ASSLEGSNEKLF
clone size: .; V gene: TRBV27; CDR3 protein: ASSFIQFANTGELF
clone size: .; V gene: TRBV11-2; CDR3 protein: ASSLGAGGANVLT
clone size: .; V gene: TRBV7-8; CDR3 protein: ASSSTTGYGYT
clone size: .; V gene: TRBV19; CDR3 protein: ASKGATIGNTIY
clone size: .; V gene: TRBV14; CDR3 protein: ASSQVGTGGLNIQY
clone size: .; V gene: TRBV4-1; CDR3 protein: ASSQFGGGREGQF
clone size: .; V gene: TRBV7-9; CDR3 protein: ASRGLTETSSYNEQF
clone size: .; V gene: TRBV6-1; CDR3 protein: ASTLRDRLNTEAF
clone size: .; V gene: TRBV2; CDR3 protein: ASSETPTGTTEAF
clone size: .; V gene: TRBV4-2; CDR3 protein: ASTVTPGQGIGYGYT
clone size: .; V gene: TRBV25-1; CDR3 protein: ASSQTVNTEAF
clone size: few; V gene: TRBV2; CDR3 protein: ASSVGQNYGYT
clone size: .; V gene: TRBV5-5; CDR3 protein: ASSLATGRVTNYGYT
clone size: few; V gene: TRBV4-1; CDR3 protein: ASSQESVNYGYT
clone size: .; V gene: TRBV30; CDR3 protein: AFHRDSTEAF
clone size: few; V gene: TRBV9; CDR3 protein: ASSVNGGTEAF
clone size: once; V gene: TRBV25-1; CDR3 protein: ASSERRPGETQY
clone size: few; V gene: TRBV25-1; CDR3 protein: ASSVPGDTGELF
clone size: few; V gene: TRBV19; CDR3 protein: ASSIDTSGAHTDTQY
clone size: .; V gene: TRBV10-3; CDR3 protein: AITDHANTIY
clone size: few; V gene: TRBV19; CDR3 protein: ASIVAERTEAF
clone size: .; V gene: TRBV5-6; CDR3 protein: ASSEPGPNYEQY
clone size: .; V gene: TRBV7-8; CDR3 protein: ASSLRLRNDGHEAF
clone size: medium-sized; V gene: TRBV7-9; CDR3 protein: ASSRETGARVGEQF
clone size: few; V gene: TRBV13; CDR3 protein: ASSPTGGGRGLHEQF
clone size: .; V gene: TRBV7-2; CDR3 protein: ASSLTYNEQF
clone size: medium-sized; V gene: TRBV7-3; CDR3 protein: ASSSHGGGTEAF
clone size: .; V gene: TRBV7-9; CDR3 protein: ASSSPGLAGGTQETQY
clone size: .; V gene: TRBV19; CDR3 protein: ASRGTGRTDTQY
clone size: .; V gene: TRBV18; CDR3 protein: ASSLAGYGGYT
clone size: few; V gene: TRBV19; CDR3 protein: ASSSQREGANSPLH
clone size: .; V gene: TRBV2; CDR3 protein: ASSEKGRLGEAF